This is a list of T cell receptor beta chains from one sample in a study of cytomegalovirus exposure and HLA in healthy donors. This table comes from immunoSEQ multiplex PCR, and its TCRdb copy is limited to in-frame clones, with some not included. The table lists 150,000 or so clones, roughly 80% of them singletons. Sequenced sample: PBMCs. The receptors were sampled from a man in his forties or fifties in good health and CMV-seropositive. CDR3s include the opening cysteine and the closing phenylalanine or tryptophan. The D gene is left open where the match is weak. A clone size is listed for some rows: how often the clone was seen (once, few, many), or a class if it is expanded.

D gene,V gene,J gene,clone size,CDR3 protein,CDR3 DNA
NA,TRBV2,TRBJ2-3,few,CATLGGGFSLDTQYF,TGTGCCACCCTAGGGGGGGGGTTTTCGTTGGATACGCAGTATTTT
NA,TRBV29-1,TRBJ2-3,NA,CSVEGLAKGDTDTQYF,TGCAGCGTTGAGGGGCTAGCGAAGGGAGACACAGATACGCAGTATTTT
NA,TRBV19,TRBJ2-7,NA,CASSMPGSYEQYF,TGTGCCAGTAGTATGCCAGGGTCCTACGAGCAGTACTTC
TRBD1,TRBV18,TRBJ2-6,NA,CASSPWGTAGANVLTF,TGTGCCAGCTCACCATGGGGGACAGCAGGGGCCAACGTCCTGACTTTC
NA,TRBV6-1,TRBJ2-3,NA,CASDSLAQYF,TGTGCCAGCGACTCCCTGGCGCAGTATTTT
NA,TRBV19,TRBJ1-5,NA,CASSLSVYSNQPQHF,TGTGCCAGTAGCCTCTCCGTCTATAGCAATCAGCCCCAGCATTTT
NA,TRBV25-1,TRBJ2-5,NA,CAGSKPPEVETQYF,TGTGCCGGCAGTAAGCCCCCCGAGGTGGAGACCCAGTACTTC
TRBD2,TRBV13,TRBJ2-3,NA,CASSSSGTSGRASTDTQYF,TGTGCCAGCAGCTCCTCCGGGACTAGCGGGAGGGCTAGCACAGATACGCAGTATTTT
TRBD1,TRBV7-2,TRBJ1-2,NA,CASSPDRVLYGYTF,TGTGCCAGCAGCCCCGACAGGGTCTTATATGGCTACACCTTC
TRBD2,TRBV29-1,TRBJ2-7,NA,CSVAGPPTSGSTYEQYF,TGCAGCGTTGCAGGACCGCCGACTAGCGGGTCTACCTACGAGCAGTACTTC
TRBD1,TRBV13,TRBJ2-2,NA,CASSSARGRTGELFF,TGTGCCAGCAGCTCAGCCAGGGGGCGCACCGGGGAGCTGTTTTTT
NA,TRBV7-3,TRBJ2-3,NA,CASSSGGALDTQYF,TGTGCCAGCAGCTCAGGAGGGGCATTAGATACGCAGTATTTT
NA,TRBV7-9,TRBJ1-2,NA,CASSPSRDYGYTF,TGTGCCAGCAGCCCTTCCAGGGACTATGGCTACACCTTC
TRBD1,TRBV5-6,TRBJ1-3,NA,CASSRDRVGNTIYF,TGTGCCAGCAGCCGAGACAGGGTTGGAAACACCATATATTTT
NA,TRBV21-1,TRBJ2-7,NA,CASSTPGDRWDYEQYF,TGTGCCAGCAGCACTCCCGGGGACAGGTGGGACTACGAGCAGTACTTC
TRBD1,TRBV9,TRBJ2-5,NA,CASSPGQPQETQYF,TGTGCCAGCAGCCCGGGACAGCCCCAAGAGACCCAGTACTTC
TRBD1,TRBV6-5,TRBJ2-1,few,CASRGTGEGEQFF,TGTGCCAGCAGGGGGACAGGGGAGGGTGAGCAGTTCTTC
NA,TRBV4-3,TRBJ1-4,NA,CASSQGTAWGGKLFF,TGCGCCAGCAGCCAAGGGACTGCTTGGGGGGGAAAACTGTTTTTT
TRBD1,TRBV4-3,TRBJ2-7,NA,CASSLGQGKGYEQYF,TGCGCCAGCAGCCTCGGACAGGGAAAAGGTTACGAGCAGTACTTC
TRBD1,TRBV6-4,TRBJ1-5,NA,CASSGAYRGFQPQHF,TGTGCCAGCAGTGGGGCTTACAGGGGGTTTCAGCCCCAGCATTTT
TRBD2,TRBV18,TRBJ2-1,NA,CASSPLAGEFETINEQFF,TGTGCCAGCTCACCCTTAGCGGGAGAATTTGAAACAATCAATGAGCAGTTCTTC
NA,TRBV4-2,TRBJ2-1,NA,CASSRVLQGFADEQFF,TGTGCCAGCAGCCGCGTTTTACAGGGTTTCGCAGATGAGCAGTTCTTC
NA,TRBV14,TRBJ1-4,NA,CASSRGGSEKLFF,TGTGCCAGCAGCCGGGGGGGGAGTGAAAAACTGTTTTTT
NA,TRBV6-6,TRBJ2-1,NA,CASSYDTSYNEQFF,TGTGCCAGCAGTTACGACACCAGCTACAATGAGCAGTTCTTC
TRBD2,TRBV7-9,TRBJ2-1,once,CASSAGLAENNEQFF,TGTGCCAGCAGCGCGGGACTAGCGGAGAACAATGAGCAGTTCTTC
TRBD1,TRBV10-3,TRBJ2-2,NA,CAISGGQGGTGELFF,TGTGCCATCAGCGGGGGACAGGGCGGCACCGGGGAGCTGTTTTTT
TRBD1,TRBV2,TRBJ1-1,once,CASTLDREAEAFF,TGTGCCAGCACCCTGGACAGGGAGGCTGAAGCTTTCTTT
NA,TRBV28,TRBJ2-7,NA,CASSLYLASSYEQYF,TGTGCCAGCAGTTTATACCTAGCGAGCTCCTACGAGCAGTACTTC
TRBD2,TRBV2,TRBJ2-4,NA,CASSTGRAGNIQYF,TGTGCCAGCAGTACCGGGAGGGCCGGAAACATTCAGTACTTC
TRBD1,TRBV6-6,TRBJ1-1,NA,CATETDRANTEAFF,TGTGCCACCGAGACGGACAGGGCGAACACTGAAGCTTTCTTT
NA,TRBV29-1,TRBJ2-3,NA,CSVAEGVGDTQYF,TGCAGCGTTGCGGAGGGAGTTGGAGATACGCAGTATTTT
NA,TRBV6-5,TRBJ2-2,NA,CASSYSMSAGELFF,TGTGCCAGCAGTTACTCGATGAGTGCGGGGGAGCTGTTTTTT
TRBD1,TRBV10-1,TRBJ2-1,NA,CASDYRDRGFDEQFF,TGCGCCAGCGATTACCGGGACAGGGGTTTCGATGAGCAGTTCTTC
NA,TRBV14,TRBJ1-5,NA,CASSQGRNQPQHF,TGTGCCAGCAGCCAAGGCAGGAATCAGCCCCAGCATTTT
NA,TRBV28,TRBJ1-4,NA,CASSTTNEKLFF,TGTGCCAGCAGCACAACTAATGAAAAACTGTTTTTT
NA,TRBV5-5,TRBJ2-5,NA,CASSHRIQGETQYF,TGTGCCAGCAGCCACAGGATTCAGGGAGAGACCCAGTACTTC
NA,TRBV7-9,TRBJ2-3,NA,CASSLYGDTQYF,TGTGCCAGCAGCTTATACGGGGATACGCAGTATTTT
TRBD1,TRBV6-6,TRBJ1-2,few,CASSKETGMNYGYTF,TGTGCCAGCAGTAAAGAGACAGGGATGAACTATGGCTACACCTTC
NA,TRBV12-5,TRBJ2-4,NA,CASGLTGLRNIQYF,TGTGCTAGTGGTTTAACAGGGTTGAGAAACATTCAGTACTTC
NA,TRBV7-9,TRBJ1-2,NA,CSSSAISYGYTF,TGTTCCAGCAGCGCAATTAGCTATGGCTACACCTTC
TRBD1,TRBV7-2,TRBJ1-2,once,CASSFRQGRGGYTF,TGTGCCAGCAGCTTCAGACAGGGCCGGGGAGGCTACACCTTC
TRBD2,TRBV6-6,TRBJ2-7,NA,CASSPHLSGGNEQYF,TGTGCCAGCAGTCCCCACTTATCCGGGGGGAACGAGCAGTACTTC
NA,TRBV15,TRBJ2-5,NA,CATSRGRARETQYF,TGTGCCACCAGCAGAGGGAGGGCCAGGGAGACCCAGTACTTC
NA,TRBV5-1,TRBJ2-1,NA,CASSLQGGFNNEQFF,TGCGCCAGCAGCCTCCAGGGGGGATTCAACAATGAGCAGTTCTTC
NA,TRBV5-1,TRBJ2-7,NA,CASSLMSYDEQYF,TGCGCCAGCAGCCTTATGTCCTACGACGAGCAGTACTTC
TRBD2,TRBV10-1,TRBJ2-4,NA,CASSYFLSGLAGGRAKNIQYF,TGCGCCAGCAGCTATTTTCTCTCGGGACTAGCGGGAGGGCGGGCCAAAAACATTCAGTACTTC
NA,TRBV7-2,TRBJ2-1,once,CASSFYSGTQFF,TGTGCCAGCAGCTTCTACAGTGGTACGCAGTTCTTC
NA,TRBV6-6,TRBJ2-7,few,CASSYVSGGYEQYF,TGTGCCAGCAGTTACGTTAGCGGCGGCTACGAGCAGTACTTC
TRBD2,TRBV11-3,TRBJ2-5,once,CASSSASGVETQYF,TGTGCCAGCAGCTCCGCTAGCGGGGTCGAGACCCAGTACTTC
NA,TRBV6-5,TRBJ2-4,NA,CASSSPGINIQYF,TGTGCCAGCAGTTCCCCAGGGATAAACATTCAGTACTTC
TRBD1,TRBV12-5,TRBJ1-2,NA,CASGFAQGPLFNYGYTF,TGTGCTAGTGGTTTTGCACAGGGGCCACTATTTAACTATGGCTACACCTTC
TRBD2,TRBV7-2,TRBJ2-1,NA,CASSRLAGEWNEQFF,TGTGCCAGCAGCCGCCTTGCGGGAGAATGGAATGAGCAGTTCTTC
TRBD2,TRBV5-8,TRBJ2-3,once,CASSSGGGSTDTQYF,TGTGCCAGCAGCAGTGGCGGGGGGAGCACAGATACGCAGTATTTT
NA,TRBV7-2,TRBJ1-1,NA,CASSSPPGGKTEAFF,TGTGCCAGCAGCTCACCACCGGGAGGGAAGACTGAAGCTTTCTTT
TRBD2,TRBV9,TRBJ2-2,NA,CASGTSGKLFF,TGTGCCAGTGGGACTAGCGGAAAGCTGTTTTTT
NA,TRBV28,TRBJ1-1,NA,CASSLRVNTEAFF,TGTGCCAGCAGTTTACGAGTAAACACTGAAGCTTTCTTT
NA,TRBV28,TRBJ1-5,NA,CASSLYYGFGSLDQPQHF,TGTGCCAGCAGTTTATATTATGGGTTTGGGAGCCTTGATCAGCCCCAGCATTTT
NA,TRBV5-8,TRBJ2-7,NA,CASSFGGRGEQYF,TGTGCCAGCAGCTTTGGAGGCAGGGGAGAGCAGTACTTC
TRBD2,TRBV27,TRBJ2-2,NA,CASRPTSVNTGELFF,TGTGCCAGCAGGCCGACTAGCGTAAACACCGGGGAGCTGTTTTTT
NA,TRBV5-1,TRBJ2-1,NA,CASRWQGVNEQFF,TGCGCCAGCAGGTGGCAGGGTGTCAATGAGCAGTTCTTC